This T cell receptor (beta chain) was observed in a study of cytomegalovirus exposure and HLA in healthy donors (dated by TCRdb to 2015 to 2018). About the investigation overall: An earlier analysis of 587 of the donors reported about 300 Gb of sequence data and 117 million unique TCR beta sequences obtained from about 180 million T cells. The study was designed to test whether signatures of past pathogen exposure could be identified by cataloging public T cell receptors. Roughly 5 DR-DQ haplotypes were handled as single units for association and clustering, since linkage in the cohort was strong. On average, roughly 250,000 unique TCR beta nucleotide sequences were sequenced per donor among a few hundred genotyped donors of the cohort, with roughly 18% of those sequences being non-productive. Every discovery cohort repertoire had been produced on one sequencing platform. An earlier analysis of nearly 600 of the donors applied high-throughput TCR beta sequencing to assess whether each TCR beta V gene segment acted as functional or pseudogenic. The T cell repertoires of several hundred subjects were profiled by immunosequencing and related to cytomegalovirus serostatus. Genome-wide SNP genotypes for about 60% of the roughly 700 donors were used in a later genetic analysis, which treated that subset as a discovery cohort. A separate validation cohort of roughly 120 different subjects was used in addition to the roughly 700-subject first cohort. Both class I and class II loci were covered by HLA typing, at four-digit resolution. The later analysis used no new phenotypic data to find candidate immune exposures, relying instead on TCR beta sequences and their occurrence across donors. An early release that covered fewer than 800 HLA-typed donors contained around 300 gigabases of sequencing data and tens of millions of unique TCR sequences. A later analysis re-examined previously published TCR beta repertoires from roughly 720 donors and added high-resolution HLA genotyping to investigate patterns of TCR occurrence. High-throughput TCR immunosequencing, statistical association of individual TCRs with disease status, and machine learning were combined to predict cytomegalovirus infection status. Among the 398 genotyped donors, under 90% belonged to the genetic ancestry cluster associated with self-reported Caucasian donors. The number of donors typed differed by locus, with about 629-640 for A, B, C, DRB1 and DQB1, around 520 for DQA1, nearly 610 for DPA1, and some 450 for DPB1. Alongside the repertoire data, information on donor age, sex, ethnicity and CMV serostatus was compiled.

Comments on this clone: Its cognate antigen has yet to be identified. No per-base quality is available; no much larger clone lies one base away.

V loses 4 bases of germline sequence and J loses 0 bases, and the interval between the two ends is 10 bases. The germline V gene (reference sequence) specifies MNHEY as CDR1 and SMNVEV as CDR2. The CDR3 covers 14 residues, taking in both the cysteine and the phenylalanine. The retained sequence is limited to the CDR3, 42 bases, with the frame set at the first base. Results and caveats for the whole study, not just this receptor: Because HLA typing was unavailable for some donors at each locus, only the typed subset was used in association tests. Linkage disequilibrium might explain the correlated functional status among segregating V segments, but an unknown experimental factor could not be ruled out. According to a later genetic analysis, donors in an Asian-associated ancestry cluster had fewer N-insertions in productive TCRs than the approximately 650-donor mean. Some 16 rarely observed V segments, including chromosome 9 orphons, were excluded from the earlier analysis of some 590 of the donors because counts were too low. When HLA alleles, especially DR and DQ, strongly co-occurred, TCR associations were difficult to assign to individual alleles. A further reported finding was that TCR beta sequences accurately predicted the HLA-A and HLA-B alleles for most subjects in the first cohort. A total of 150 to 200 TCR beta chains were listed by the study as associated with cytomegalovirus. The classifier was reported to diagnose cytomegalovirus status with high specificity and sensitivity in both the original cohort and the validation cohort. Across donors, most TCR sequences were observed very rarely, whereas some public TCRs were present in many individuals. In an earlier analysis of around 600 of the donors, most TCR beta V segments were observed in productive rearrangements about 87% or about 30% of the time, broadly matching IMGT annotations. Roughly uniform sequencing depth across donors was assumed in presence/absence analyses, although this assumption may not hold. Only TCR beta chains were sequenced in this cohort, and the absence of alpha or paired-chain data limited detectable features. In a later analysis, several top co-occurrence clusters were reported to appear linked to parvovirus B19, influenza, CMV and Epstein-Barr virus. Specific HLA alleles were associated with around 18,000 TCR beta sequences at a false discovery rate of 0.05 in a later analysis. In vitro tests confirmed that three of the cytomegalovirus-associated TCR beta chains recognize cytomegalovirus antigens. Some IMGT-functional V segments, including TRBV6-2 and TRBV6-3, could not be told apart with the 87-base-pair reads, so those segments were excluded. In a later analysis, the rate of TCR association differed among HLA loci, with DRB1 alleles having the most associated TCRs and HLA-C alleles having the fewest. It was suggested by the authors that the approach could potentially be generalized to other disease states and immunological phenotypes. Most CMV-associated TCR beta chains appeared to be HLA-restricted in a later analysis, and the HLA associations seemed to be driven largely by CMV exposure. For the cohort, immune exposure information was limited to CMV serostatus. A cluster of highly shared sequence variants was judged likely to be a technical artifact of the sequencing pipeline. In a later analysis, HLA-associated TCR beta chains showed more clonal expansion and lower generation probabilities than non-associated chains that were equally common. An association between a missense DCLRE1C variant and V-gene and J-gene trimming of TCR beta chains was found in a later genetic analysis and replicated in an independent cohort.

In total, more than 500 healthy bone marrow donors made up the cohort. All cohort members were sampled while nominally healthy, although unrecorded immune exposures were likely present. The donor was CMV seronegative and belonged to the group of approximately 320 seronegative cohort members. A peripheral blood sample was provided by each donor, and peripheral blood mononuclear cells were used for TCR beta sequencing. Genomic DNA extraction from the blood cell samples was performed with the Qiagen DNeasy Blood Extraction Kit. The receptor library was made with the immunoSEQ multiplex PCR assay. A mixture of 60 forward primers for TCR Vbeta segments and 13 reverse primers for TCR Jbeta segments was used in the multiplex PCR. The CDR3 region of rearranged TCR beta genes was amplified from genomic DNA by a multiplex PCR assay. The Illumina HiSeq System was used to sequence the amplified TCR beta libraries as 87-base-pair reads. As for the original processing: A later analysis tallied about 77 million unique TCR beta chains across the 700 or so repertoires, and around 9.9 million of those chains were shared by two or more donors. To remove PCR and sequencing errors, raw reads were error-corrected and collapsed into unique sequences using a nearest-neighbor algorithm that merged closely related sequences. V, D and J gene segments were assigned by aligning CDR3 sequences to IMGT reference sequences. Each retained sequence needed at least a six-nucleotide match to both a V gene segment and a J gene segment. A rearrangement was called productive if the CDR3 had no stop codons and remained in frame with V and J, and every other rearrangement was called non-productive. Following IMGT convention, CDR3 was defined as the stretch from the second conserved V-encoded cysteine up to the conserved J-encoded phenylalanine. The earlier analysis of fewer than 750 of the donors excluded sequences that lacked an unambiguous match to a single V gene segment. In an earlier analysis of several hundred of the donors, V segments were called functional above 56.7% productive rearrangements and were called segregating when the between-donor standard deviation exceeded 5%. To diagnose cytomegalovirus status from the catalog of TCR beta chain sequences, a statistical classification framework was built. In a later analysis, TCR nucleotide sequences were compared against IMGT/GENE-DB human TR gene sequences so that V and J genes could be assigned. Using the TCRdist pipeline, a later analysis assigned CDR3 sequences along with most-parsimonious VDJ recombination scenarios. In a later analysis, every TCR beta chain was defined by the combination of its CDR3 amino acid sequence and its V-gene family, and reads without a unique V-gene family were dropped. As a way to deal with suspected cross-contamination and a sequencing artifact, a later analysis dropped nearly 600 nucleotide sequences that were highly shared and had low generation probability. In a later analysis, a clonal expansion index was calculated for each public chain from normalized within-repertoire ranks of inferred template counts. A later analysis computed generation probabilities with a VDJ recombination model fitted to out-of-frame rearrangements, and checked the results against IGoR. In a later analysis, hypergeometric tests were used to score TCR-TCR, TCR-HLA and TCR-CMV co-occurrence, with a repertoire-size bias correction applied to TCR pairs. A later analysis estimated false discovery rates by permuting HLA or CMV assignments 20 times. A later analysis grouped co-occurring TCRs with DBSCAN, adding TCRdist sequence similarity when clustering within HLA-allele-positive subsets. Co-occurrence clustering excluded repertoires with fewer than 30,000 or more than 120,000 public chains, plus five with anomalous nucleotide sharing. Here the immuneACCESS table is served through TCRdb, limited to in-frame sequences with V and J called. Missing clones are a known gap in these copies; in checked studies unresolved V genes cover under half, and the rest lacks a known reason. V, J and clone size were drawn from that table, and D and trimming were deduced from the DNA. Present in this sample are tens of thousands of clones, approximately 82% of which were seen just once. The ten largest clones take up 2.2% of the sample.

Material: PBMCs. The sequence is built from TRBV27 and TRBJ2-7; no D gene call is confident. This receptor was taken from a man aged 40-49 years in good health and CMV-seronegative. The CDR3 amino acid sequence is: CASSWLRSSYEQYF. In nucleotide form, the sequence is TGTGCCAGCAGTTGGCTGAGGTCCTCCTACGAGCAGTACTTC.